The clone carrying this T cell receptor (beta chain) was seen a handful of times. As yet, its antigen is unknown. The sample comes from a study of cytomegalovirus exposure and HLA in healthy donors. Study conclusions and caveats: Later analysis showed TCR association rates varying by HLA locus, highest for DRB1 and lowest for HLA-C.

Primers for the PCR totalled 60 Vbeta and 13 Jbeta. Some clones are missing from TCRdb's copy, which holds only in-frame ones; the method was immunoSEQ multiplex PCR. The sample has roughly 190,000 clones; 60% to 80% are singletons. The CDR3 has 15 residues. Between the trimmed V and J ends, which lost 3 bases and 4 bases, there was a span of 14 bases. CDR1 and CDR2 (germline): SGHRS, YFSETQ. V and J are TRBV5-1 and TRBJ1-5, with unresolved D. Sequenced sample: PBMCs. This receptor was obtained from a man in his forties in good health and CMV-seronegative. Here the CDR3 reads CASSSDPGPNQPQHF. In DNA, the CDR3 is TGCGCCAGCAGCTCAGACCCGGGTCCAAATCAGCCCCAGCATTTT.